These 26 T cell receptor beta chains were sequenced from one sample in a study of T-cell memory formation after mild COVID-19. TCRdb ran MiXCR on the 5' RACE reads and lists one entry per CDR3 protein. The sample includes about half a million distinct CDR3 sequences, about 20% of them seen just once. The specimen sequenced was PBMCs or a T cell subset sorted from them (not recorded which). The receptor source for this set is an adult woman who had mild COVID-19 (a few samples of this study predate the infection). Cell type and time point are not known.

This clonotype appeared a few times. The rearrangement joins TRBV11-2 to TRBJ1-2, with D hard to call. Germline loops: CDR1 SGHAT, CDR2 FQNNGV. Trimming left V 1 base short and J 3 bases short, with 12 bases between. The CDR3 runs 15 residues. The CDR3 coding sequence is TGTGCCAGCAGCTTAGTTTTAGGAGGAGACTATGGCTACACCTTC. Amino acids: CASSLVLGGDYGYTF.

The chain joins TRBV11-2 to TRBJ2-7; D gene uncertain. Trimming left V 3 bases short and J 0 bases short, with 15 bases between. The germline CDR1 and CDR2 sequences are SGHAT and FQNNGV. The CDR3 runs 16 residues. This chain's CDR3 is CASSFARTESSYEQYF. The CDR3 nucleotides are TGTGCCAGCAGCTTTGCCCGGACGGAGAGCTCCTACGAGCAGTACTTC.

This chain joins TRBV5-1 and TRBJ2-1, with a possible D match to TRBD2 (5 bases). The CDR3 totals 14 residues. Trimming pared 4 bases from V and 8 bases from J, leaving 16 bases between. Germline CDR1 reads SGHRS; CDR2 reads YFSETQ. CDR3 bases: TGCGCCAGCAGCGCCGGACTTCCCCTCGATGAGCAGTTCTTC. Translated, it gives CASSAGLPLDEQFF.

This clonotype was recorded a few times. The chain couples TRBV4-1 to TRBJ2-5; D is ambiguous. The CDR3 has 16 residues. V lost 0 bases and J 1 base, leaving 12 bases between the germline ends. Germline CDR1 and CDR2: MGHRA and YSYEKL. The CDR3 spells CASSQDGRTIQETQYF. In DNA form, the CDR3 reads TGCGCCAGCAGCCAAGATGGCCGTACCATCCAAGAGACCCAGTACTTC.

Only a few counts were recorded for this clonotype. As DNA, the CDR3 is TGTGCCAGCAGTTCGAGTGGGTCGGGGAACACTGAAGCTTTCTTT. Translating it yields CASSSSGSGNTEAFF. The chain links TRBV6-5 to TRBJ1-1; unclear D gene. Per the germline V gene, CDR1 is MNHEY and CDR2 is SVGAGI. The V gene lost 4 bases and the J gene lost 1 base, with 13 bases spanning the gap. This CDR3 has 15 residues.

This clonotype appeared a few times. This chain joins TRBV9 and TRBJ2-7; D remains ambiguous. V lost 0 bases and J 6 bases, leaving 10 bases between the germline ends. The CDR3 is 13 residues long. The germline V gene has CDR1 SGDLS and CDR2 YYNGEE. The CDR3 DNA sequence: TGTGCCAGCAGCGTAGAGTCAGCGCGCGAGCAGTACTTC. Translating gives CASSVESAREQYF.

This clonotype was detected only a few times. The rearrangement joins TRBV9 to TRBJ2-7; 8 bases fit TRBD1. J lost 3 bases, V lost 3 bases, and 8 bases had no gene match. The CDR3 runs to 15 residues. Germline-derived CDR1 and CDR2 are SGDLS and YYNGEE. This CDR3 is CASSAGQGPNYEQYF. The DNA of the CDR3 is TGTGCCAGCAGCGCCGGACAGGGTCCCAACTACGAGCAGTACTTC.

V usage is TRBV5-1 and J usage is TRBJ2-7, with D maybe TRBD2 (6 bases). The CDR3 has 14 amino acids. The V gene's germline CDR1 is SGHRS and CDR2 YFSETQ. V was cut by 4 bases and J by 0 bases, with 11 bases left in between. This chain's CDR3 is CASSPGGLSYEQYF. The CDR3 DNA follows: TGCGCCAGCAGCCCCGGGGGACTCTCCTACGAGCAGTACTTC.

The chain is built from TRBV5-4 and TRBJ1-1; D perhaps matches TRBD1 (5 bases). V lost 4 bases and J lost 3, with 10 bases in between. Germline values: CDR1 SGHNT, CDR2 YYREEE (reference sequence). The CDR3 consists of 13 residues. Here the CDR3 DNA reads TGTGCCAGCAGCCCGACAGAGGACACTGAAGCTTTCTTT. Translation: CASSPTEDTEAFF.

The rearrangement joins TRBV12-3 or TRBV12-4 to TRBJ1-5; TRBD1 is a possible D gene (6 bases). V was cut by 5 bases and J by 4 bases, with 15 bases left in between. The CDR3 contains 15 residues. CDR3 sequence: CASSLGSDRNQPQHF. CDR3 nucleotides: TGTGCCAGCAGTCTCGGCTCGGACAGAAATCAGCCCCAGCATTTT.

The chain joins TRBV4-1 to TRBJ1-2; 8 bases match TRBD1. Germline loops: CDR1 MGHRA, CDR2 YSYEKL. The J segment lost 4 bases and the V segment lost 4 bases, leaving 8 bases of the junction unmatched. There are 15 residues in the CDR3. The CDR3 nucleotides read TGCGCCAGCAGCCCCGGACAGGGAACTATCTATGGCTACACCTTC. Translating it yields CASSPGQGTIYGYTF.

This clonotype was detected many times. One end of the junction varies from germline; a read error may be responsible. In nucleotides, the CDR3 is TGTGCCAGCAGCCTGTCAGGGTTAGCCTACGAGCAGTACTTC. Protein product: CASSLSGLAYEQYF. This chain joins TRBV5-1 and TRBJ2-7; the D gene is possibly TRBD1 (5 bases). CDR3 size: 14 residues. CDR1 is SGHRS and CDR2 is YFSETQ in the germline V gene.

This clonotype was detected only a few times. The chain carries TRBV12-3 or TRBV12-4 and TRBJ2-7; D possibly corresponds to TRBD1 (6 bases). This CDR3 has 13 amino acids. V was pared by 8 bases and J by 12 bases, with 23 bases between. The CDR3 protein is CASRAPTLTGLYF. The CDR3 DNA sequence: TGTGCCAGCCGGGCCCCTACTCTGACAGGACTGTACTTC.

The CDR3 nucleotides are TGCAGCGTTGAGGGGACAAACGAGACCCAGTACTTC. Residues: CSVEGTNETQYF. The J gene is TRBJ2-5, the V gene TRBV29-1; D might be TRBD1 (6 bases). The V end lost 3 bases, the J end lost 5 bases, and 10 bases lay between the germline ends. The CDR3 has 12 residues. Germline V lookup: CDR1 SQVTM, CDR2 ANQGSEA. The full variable domain, with the rest looked up from reference TRBV29-1 and TRBJ2-5, is SAVISQKPSRDICQRGTSLTIQCQVDSQVTMMFWYRQQPGQSLTLIATANQGSEATYESGFVIDKFPISRPNLTFSTLTVSNMSPEDSSIYLCSVEGTNETQYFGPGTRLLVL.

This clonotype was counted only a few times. The chain couples TRBV15 to TRBJ1-1; the D gene is possibly TRBD1 (5 bases). V was clipped by 2 bases and J by 6 bases, with 13 bases between them. The CDR3 has 14 amino acids. CDR1 LNHNV and CDR2 YYDKDF come from the germline V gene (reference sequence). Here the CDR3 reads CATSRKLGRPEAFF. The CDR3 nucleotides are TGTGCCACCAGCAGAAAGCTGGGACGACCTGAAGCTTTCTTT.

In its sample, this clonotype was seen a few times. The chain joins TRBV18 to TRBJ2-7; 7 nucleotides agree with TRBD1. This CDR3 has 13 amino acids. Trimming removed 3 bases from V and 3 bases from J; junction bases left unmatched: 2. The germline gives CDR1 KGHSH, CDR2 LQKENI. The CDR3 loop reads CASSPGDSYEQYF. The CDR3 DNA reads as TGTGCCAGCTCACCCGGGGACAGCTACGAGCAGTACTTC.

The rearrangement uses TRBV24-1 and TRBJ1-5; D unresolved. The length of the CDR3 is 13 residues. The germline V gene has CDR1 KGHDR and CDR2 SFDVKD. Between the trimmed V and J ends, which lost 4 bases and 6 bases, there was a span of 9 bases. The CDR3 bases are TGTGCCACCAGTGACGCGGGAGGTCAGCCCCAGCATTTT. It codes for CATSDAGGQPQHF.

The chain carries TRBV5-1 and TRBJ2-4; 8 bases match TRBD1. V was clipped by 4 bases and J by 2 bases; unmatched bases: 8. From germline, CDR1 is SGHRS and CDR2 YFSETQ. The CDR3 is 16 residues long. DNA of the CDR3: TGCGCCAGCAGCGCCTGGGACAGGAACTCCAAAAACATTCAGTACTTC. Translated, it gives CASSAWDRNSKNIQYF.

This CDR3 is CASSLDQGDTEAFF. In nucleotides, the CDR3 is TGTGCCAGCAGTTTAGACCAGGGAGACACTGAAGCTTTCTTT. This chain uses TRBV12-3 or TRBV12-4 with TRBJ1-1; D perhaps matches TRBD1 (5 bases). The CDR3 sequence is 14 residues long. V was cut by 1 base and J by 3 bases, with 9 bases left in between.

This clonotype was seen a handful of times. The rearrangement uses TRBV7-2 and TRBJ2-1, with 13 positions matching TRBD2. This CDR3 is built from 16 residues. J gave up 6 bases and V 6 bases, and 8 bases lay outside the gene matches. Germline values: CDR1 SGHTA, CDR2 FQGNSA. The CDR3 loop reads CASSWTSGSVGNEQFF. DNA of the CDR3: TGTGCCAGCAGTTGGACTAGCGGGAGCGTAGGCAATGAGCAGTTCTTC. Supplemented by reference TRBV7-2 and TRBJ2-1, the full variable domain reads GAGVSQSPSNKVTEKGKDVELRCDPISGHTALYWYRQSLGQGLEFLIYFQGNSAPDKSGLPSDRFSAERTGGSVSTLTIQRTQQEDSAVYLCASSWTSGSVGNEQFFGPGTRLTVL.

The chain uses TRBV28 and TRBJ2-3; D possibly matches TRBD1 or TRBD2 (5 bases each). This CDR3 is built from 13 residues. Trimming removed 10 bases at V and 5 bases at J, with 16 bases between. In germline, CDR1 is MDHEN, CDR2 SYDVKM. This CDR3 is CATGTSLRDTQYF. The CDR3 nucleotides read TGTGCCACCGGGACGTCTCTTAGAGATACGCAGTATTTT.

This clonotype came up a few times. This chain joins TRBV25-1 and TRBJ2-3; 8 bases agree with TRBD2. CDR3 size: 17 residues. V lost 5 bases and J lost 5; bases outside the gene matches: 15. The germline V gene has CDR1 MGHDK and CDR2 SYGVNS. The CDR3 sequence is CASSPRGAGEGGDTQYF. The CDR3 coding sequence is TGTGCCAGCAGTCCTCGCGGAGCGGGAGAGGGTGGAGATACGCAGTATTTT.

This clonotype was detected only a few times. The DNA of the CDR3 is TGTGCCAGCAGTCCTACATTGGGTACTTTTTCTGATACGCAGTATTTT. It encodes CASSPTLGTFSDTQYF. The chain links TRBV12-3 or TRBV12-4 to TRBJ2-3; D unresolved. Between the trimmed V and J ends, which lost 5 bases and 6 bases, there was a span of 21 bases. The CDR3 covers 16 residues.

The CDR3 here is CASSGGDPYEQYF. DNA for the CDR3: TGTGCCAGCAGTGGTGGAGACCCCTACGAGCAGTACTTC. The rearrangement links TRBV2 to TRBJ2-7; D remains unclear. The CDR3 contains 13 residues. V lost 4 bases and J lost 2, with 9 bases in between. Per germline, CDR1 SNHLY and CDR2 FYNNEI.

The chain combines TRBV21-1 with TRBJ1-1. TRBV21-1 is deemed a pseudogene. The CDR3 runs 13 residues. CDR3 sequence: CASSKGENTEAFF. CDR3 sequence (DNA): TGTGCCAGCAGTAAAGGGGAAAACACTGAAGCTTTCTTT.

The J gene is TRBJ2-7, the V gene TRBV29-1; 9 bases agree with TRBD1. The CDR3 runs 12 residues. CDR1 and CDR2 (germline): SQVTM, ANQGSEA. Trimming removed 3 bases from V and 12 bases from J; junction bases left unmatched: 9. CDR3 region: CSVDFGQGWVYF. The CDR3 DNA follows: TGCAGCGTTGATTTCGGACAGGGGTGGGTGTACTTC.